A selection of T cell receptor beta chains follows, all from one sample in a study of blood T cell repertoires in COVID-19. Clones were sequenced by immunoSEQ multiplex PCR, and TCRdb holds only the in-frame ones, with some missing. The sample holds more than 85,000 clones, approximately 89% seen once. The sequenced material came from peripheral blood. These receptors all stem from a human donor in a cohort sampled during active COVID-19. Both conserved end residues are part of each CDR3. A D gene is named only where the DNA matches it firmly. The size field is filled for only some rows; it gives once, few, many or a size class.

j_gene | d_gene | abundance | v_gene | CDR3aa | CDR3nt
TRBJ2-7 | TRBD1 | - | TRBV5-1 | CASSKDRGHPRLEQYF | TGCGCCAGCAGCAAGGACAGGGGGCATCCCCGTCTCGAGCAGTACTTC
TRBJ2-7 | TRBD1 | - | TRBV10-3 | CAISGTGPPEQYF | TGTGCCATCAGCGGGACAGGGCCGCCCGAGCAGTACTTC
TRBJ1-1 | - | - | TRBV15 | CATSREIAGNTEAFF | TGTGCCACCAGCAGAGAGATTGCGGGGAACACTGAAGCTTTCTTT
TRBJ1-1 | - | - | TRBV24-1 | CATSEADTEAFF | TGTGCCACCAGCGAAGCGGACACTGAAGCTTTCTTT
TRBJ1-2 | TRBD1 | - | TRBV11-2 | CASSFDRGPNYGYTF | TGTGCCAGCAGCTTCGACAGGGGCCCAAACTATGGCTACACCTTC
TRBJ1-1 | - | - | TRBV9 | CASSAEVNTEAFF | TGTGCCAGCAGCGCCGAGGTGAACACTGAAGCTTTCTTT
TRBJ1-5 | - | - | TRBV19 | CASSIPPGSNQPQHF | TGTGCCAGTAGTATCCCCCCGGGGAGCAATCAGCCCCAGCATTTT
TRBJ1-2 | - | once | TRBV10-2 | CASRGLGANYGYTF | TGCGCCAGCAGGGGGCTTGGAGCTAACTATGGCTACACCTTC
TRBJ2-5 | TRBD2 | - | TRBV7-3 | CASSAGTSFGETQYF | TGTGCCAGCAGCGCCGGGACTAGCTTTGGGGAGACCCAGTACTTC
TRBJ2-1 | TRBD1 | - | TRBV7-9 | CASSLLGTGVDNEQFF | TGTGCCAGCAGCTTGCTCGGGACAGGGGTTGACAATGAGCAGTTCTTC
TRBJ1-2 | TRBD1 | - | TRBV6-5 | CASSPSTGASGYTF | TGTGCCAGCAGTCCCTCGACAGGGGCGTCGGGCTACACCTTC
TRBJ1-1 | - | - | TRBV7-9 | CASSVTGTEAFF | TGTGCCAGCAGCGTGACGGGAACTGAAGCTTTCTTT
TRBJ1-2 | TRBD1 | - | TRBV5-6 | CASWSGTGAFGYTF | TGTGCCAGCTGGTCCGGGACAGGGGCATTTGGCTACACCTTC
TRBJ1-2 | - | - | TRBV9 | CASSPLTGPSNYGYTF | TGTGCCAGCAGCCCCCTGACAGGCCCTTCTAACTATGGCTACACCTTC
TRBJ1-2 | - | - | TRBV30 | CANGGRGNNYGYTF | TGTGCCAATGGAGGCAGGGGTAACAACTATGGCTACACCTTC
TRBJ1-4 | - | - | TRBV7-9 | CASSTRVTNEKLFF | TGTGCCAGCAGCACACGGGTTACTAATGAAAAACTGTTTTTT
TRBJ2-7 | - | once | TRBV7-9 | CASSSGQHYEQYF | TGTGCCAGCAGCTCCGGACAGCACTACGAGCAGTACTTC
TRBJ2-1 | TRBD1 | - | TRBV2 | CASSEGTGYNEQFF | TGTGCCAGCAGTGAGGGGACAGGCTACAATGAGCAGTTCTTC
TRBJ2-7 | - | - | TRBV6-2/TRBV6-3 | CASSYYYEQYF | TGTGCCAGCAGTTATTATTACGAGCAGTACTTC
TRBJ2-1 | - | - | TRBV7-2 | CASSEMGAPYNEQFF | TGTGCCAGCAGCGAGATGGGAGCCCCCTACAATGAGCAGTTCTTC
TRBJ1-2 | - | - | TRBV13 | CASSSGGDYGYTF | TGTGCCAGCAGCTCGGGGGGCGACTATGGCTACACCTTC
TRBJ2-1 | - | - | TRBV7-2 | CASSSPPRSYNEQFF | TGTGCCAGCAGCTCGCCACCTAGATCCTACAATGAGCAGTTCTTC
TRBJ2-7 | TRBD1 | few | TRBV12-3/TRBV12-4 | CASSQQGEHEQYF | TGTGCCAGCAGTCAACAGGGGGAACACGAGCAGTACTTC
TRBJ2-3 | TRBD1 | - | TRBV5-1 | CASSLGSGQEADTQYF | TGCGCCAGCAGCCTGGGATCGGGACAGGAAGCAGATACGCAGTATTTT
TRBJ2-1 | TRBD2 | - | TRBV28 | CASSLGLAGANNEQFF | TGTGCCAGCAGTTTAGGGCTAGCGGGGGCCAACAATGAGCAGTTCTTC
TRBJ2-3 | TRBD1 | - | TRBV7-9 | CASSLWTGGPDTQYF | TGTGCCAGCAGCTTGTGGACAGGGGGTCCAGATACGCAGTATTTT
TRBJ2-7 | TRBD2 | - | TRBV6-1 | CASSEAKGTSAEQYF | TGTGCCAGCAGTGAAGCTAAAGGGACTAGTGCCGAGCAGTACTTC
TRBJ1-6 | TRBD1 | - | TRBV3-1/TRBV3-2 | CASSRNPGTGDSPLHF | TGTGCCAGCAGCCGAAACCCCGGGACAGGGGACTCACCCCTCCACTTT
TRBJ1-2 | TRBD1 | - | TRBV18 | CASSPQPGQGNGYTF | TGTGCCAGCTCACCTCAACCGGGACAGGGGAACGGCTACACCTTC
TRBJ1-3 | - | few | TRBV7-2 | CASSAEVKNTIYF | TGTGCCAGCAGCGCCGAGGTGAAGAACACCATATATTTT
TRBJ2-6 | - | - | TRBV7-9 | CASSLAGAGANVLTF | TGTGCCAGCAGCTTGGCAGGGGCTGGGGCCAACGTCCTGACTTTC